Following are 18 T cell receptor beta chains from one sample sequenced in a study of cytotoxic CD8 clonotypes in ibrutinib-treated CLL (dated by TCRdb to the early 2020s). Libraries were prepared through the immunoSEQ multiplex PCR assay. The source is immuneACCESS, and TCRdb retained only in-frame sequences with V and J called. Part of the clones is not carried over; for the studies checked, unresolved V genes explain less than half of this, and the remainder is unexplained. This sample lists 17,000 or so clones; approximately 61% were detected once. The ten largest clones represent 25% of the sample. This sample's time point label indicates: 12 months on ibrutinib. Here the sequenced sample was PBMCs, taken after 12 months of ibrutinib treatment. Receptors originate from a human donor with chronic lymphocytic leukemia.

J is TRBJ2-1 and V is TRBV30; the match to TRBD2 covers 8 bases. CDR1 GTSNPN and CDR2 SVGIG come from the germline V gene (reference sequence). Germline trimming cut 0 bases from V and 7 bases from J; bases unmatched to any gene: 5. The CDR3 has 14 amino acids. DNA of the CDR3: TGTGCCTGGAGTGTAGGTAGCGGGATGAATGAGCAGTTCTTC. Protein product: CAWSVGSGMNEQFF. Full variable domain (remainder filled in from reference TRBV30 and TRBJ2-1): SQTIHQWPATLVQPVGSPLSLECTVEGTSNPNLYWYRQAAGRGLQLLFYSVGIGQISSEVPQNLSASRPQDRQFILSSKKLLLSDSGFYLCAWSVGSGMNEQFFGPGTRLTVL.

This chain connects TRBV7-9 to TRBJ2-5, with D possibly being TRBD2 (5 bases). CDR3 length: 16 amino acids. V lost 0 bases and J 5 bases, leaving 16 bases between the germline ends. CDR1 and CDR2 from the germline V gene are SEHNR and FQNEAQ (reference sequence). CDR3 in amino acids: CASSLAIEARGETQYF. The CDR3 nucleotides are TGTGCCAGCAGCTTAGCGATAGAGGCTAGAGGGGAGACCCAGTACTTC. The whole variable domain, remainder taken from reference TRBV7-9 and TRBJ2-5, is DTGVSQNPRHKITKRGQNVTFRCDPISEHNRLYWYRQTLGQGPEFLTYFQNEAQLEKSRLLSDRFSAERPKGSFSTLEIQRTEQGDSAMYLCASSLAIEARGETQYFGPGTRLLVL.

Only a few counts were recorded for this clone. This rearrangement joins TRBV10-3 to TRBJ2-1; 8 bases agree with TRBD2. The CDR3 covers 14 residues. Trimming at V came to 5 bases and at J to 5 bases, leaving 5 bases not matched to a gene. The germline gives CDR1 ENHRY, CDR2 SYGVKD. The CDR3 region has the DNA TGTGCCATCAGTAATAGCGGGACCGACAATGAGCAGTTCTTC. Its translation is CAISNSGTDNEQFF.

The J gene is TRBJ2-7, the V gene TRBV28; 9 nucleotides line up with TRBD1. The germline gives CDR1 MDHEN, CDR2 SYDVKM. V was clipped by 2 bases and J by 7 bases; unmatched bases: 6. The CDR3 sequence is 14 residues long. CDR3 DNA sequence: TGTGCCAGCAGTTTAGCGAGCGGACAGGGGGAGCAGTACTTC. It translates to CASSLASGQGEQYF.

This chain links TRBV7-8 with TRBJ2-5; TRBD1 or TRBD2 may be the D gene (5 bases each). The V and J ends lost 5 bases and 6 bases respectively, with 13 bases between them. The CDR3 runs to 13 residues. Germline CDR1 is SGHVS and CDR2 is FQNEAQ. CDR3 bases: TGTGCCAGCAGCCAGACAGAGGGAAAGACCCAGTACTTC. It is translated as CASSQTEGKTQYF.

The chain combines TRBV27 with TRBJ1-1; no definite D call. The CDR3 is made up of 14 amino acids. Germline V gene sequence: CDR1 MNHEY, CDR2 SMNVEV (reference sequence). Between the trimmed V and J ends, which lost 0 bases and 4 bases, there was a span of 9 bases. In nucleotides, the CDR3 is TGTGCCAGCAGTTTATCTCGCGGGAGCACTGAAGCTTTCTTT. It yields the protein CASSLSRGSTEAFF.

This sequence joins TRBV2 and TRBJ1-4, with D hard to call. This CDR3 contains 13 residues. The germline V and J ends were trimmed by 7 bases and 0 bases, with 6 bases remaining between them. The germline CDR1 and CDR2 sequences are SNHLY and FYNNEI. CDR3 region: CASNRPTNEKLFF. CDR3 bases: TGTGCCAGCAACCGACCAACTAATGAAAAACTGTTTTTT.

This clone was observed a handful of times. V gene TRBV13 combines with J gene TRBJ2-7; 10 nucleotides align to TRBD2. The CDR3 consists of 15 residues. The V and J ends lost 1 base and 9 bases, in that order; junction bases with no gene match: 9. The germline V gene has CDR1 PRHDT and CDR2 FYEKMQ (reference sequence). In nucleotides, the CDR3 is TGTGCCAGCAGCTTAGTAGCGGGAGGAGGTATGGGGCAGTACTTC. Encoded protein: CASSLVAGGGMGQYF.

V is TRBV30 and J is TRBJ2-7; D not resolved. Germline V gives CDR1 GTSNPN, CDR2 SVGIG (reference sequence). This CDR3 contains 11 residues. Trimming took 1 base from V and 6 from J, leaving 7 bases between them. CDR3 DNA: TGTGCCTGGAGTGAGCGAGGCGAGCAGTACTTC. Its protein product is CAWSERGEQYF.

This rearrangement joins TRBV27 to TRBJ2-5; D is undetermined. CDR3 length: 14 amino acids. Trimming took off 0 bases at V and 1 base at J, with 6 bases between the two ends. Germline CDR1 and CDR2: MNHEY and SMNVEV (reference sequence). CDR3 residues: CASSLSNTQETQYF. In nucleotides, the CDR3 is TGTGCCAGCAGTTTATCGAACACCCAAGAGACCCAGTACTTC.

The gene calls are TRBV6-4 and TRBJ2-3; 11 bases agree with TRBD1. Germline CDR1 reads MRHNA; CDR2 reads SNTAGT. V gave up 5 bases and J gave up 0 bases; unmatched junction bases: 1. The CDR3 contains 15 residues. Here the CDR3 DNA reads TGTGCCAGCAGTTGGACAGGGGGCAGCACAGATACGCAGTATTTT. Protein: CASSWTGGSTDTQYF.

CDR3 bases: TGTGCCAGTAGTGCCACCGACAGGGGAGTGGGGTACGAGCAGTACTTC. This encodes CASSATDRGVGYEQYF. The gene calls are TRBV19 and TRBJ2-7; TRBD1 matches at 8 bases. The CDR3 consists of 16 residues. Trimming removed 5 bases from V and 4 bases from J; junction bases left unmatched: 13. Germline CDR1 and CDR2: LNHDA and SQIVND (reference sequence).

This clone has only a few counts. The chain couples TRBV9 to TRBJ1-4, with D perhaps TRBD1 (5 bases). V was trimmed by 3 bases and J by 7 bases, leaving 13 bases between them. The germline V gene encodes CDR1 SGDLS and CDR2 YYNGEE. This CDR3 contains 14 residues. CDR3 sequence (DNA): TGTGCCAGCAGCGGCGGGACGACAAGTGAAAAACTGTTTTTT. Amino acids: CASSGGTTSEKLFF. Variable domain in full (rest from reference TRBV9 and TRBJ1-4): DSGVTQTPKHLITATGQRVTLRCSPRSGDLSVYWYQQSLDQGLQFLIQYYNGEERAKGNILERFSAQQFPDLHSELNLSSLELGDSALYFCASSGGTTSEKLFFGSGTQLSVL.

The CDR3 here is CATKLAGGRDTQYF. CDR3 sequence (DNA): TGTGCCACCAAACTAGCGGGAGGGAGAGATACGCAGTATTTT. The chain uses TRBV6-1 and TRBJ2-3, with 13 bases fitting TRBD2. The CDR3 has 14 amino acids. The J segment lost 5 bases and the V segment lost 10 bases, leaving 6 bases of the junction unmatched. Germline CDR1 and CDR2: MNHNS and SASEGT.

The chain combines TRBV2 with TRBJ1-1, with D hard to call. The ends were cut back, 6 bases at V and 4 bases at J, with 12 bases in the middle. Germline V CDR1 and CDR2: SNHLY, FYNNEI. CDR3 length: 13 amino acids. The CDR3 loop is CASRPDGPTEAFF. The CDR3 DNA reads as TGTGCCAGCAGACCCGACGGACCCACTGAAGCTTTCTTT.

This clone showed up just a few times. The chain combines TRBV5-1 with TRBJ2-2; D ambiguous. CDR3 length: 14 amino acids. CDR1 and CDR2 from the germline V gene are SGHRS and YFSETQ. Trimming shortened V by 7 bases and J by 0 bases, and 10 bases separated the two germline ends. The CDR3, as DNA: TGCGCCAGCCTGGCGCCTTCGAACACCGGGGAGCTGTTTTTT. It encodes CASLAPSNTGELFF.

This chain connects TRBV7-8 to TRBJ2-7, with D maybe TRBD2 (6 bases). CDR1 and CDR2 from the germline V gene are SGHVS and FQNEAQ. Trimming took 4 bases from V and 0 from J, leaving 16 bases between them. The CDR3 consists of 16 residues. CDR3 residues: CASSSWGLRSSYEQYF. CDR3 in DNA: TGTGCCAGCAGCTCATGGGGACTTAGGAGCTCCTACGAGCAGTACTTC.

The rearrangement uses TRBV28 and TRBJ2-7, with TRBD1 matching over 9 bases. The CDR3 runs to 14 residues. The germline V gene encodes CDR1 MDHEN and CDR2 SYDVKM. J lost 3 bases, V lost 7 bases, and 7 bases had no gene match. The CDR3 DNA reads TGTGCCAGCACCCCAAGGACAGGGGACTACGAGCAGTACTTC. Translated, it gives CASTPRTGDYEQYF.